The clone carrying this TCR beta chain was counted at least ten times. Its antigen remains unknown. The germline V gene encodes CDR1 MNHNS and CDR2 SASEGT. V was clipped by 6 bases and J by 7 bases; unmatched bases: 8. The CDR3 is made up of 15 amino acids. These data are taken from a study of T cells in Graves' hyperthyroidism and ophthalmopathy. Amplification of TCR beta CDR3 regions used RNA as the template. A first-round RT-PCR of the TCR CDR3 used the HTBI primer set. From the multiplex PCR reads, TCRdb called clonotypes with MiXCR, one entry per CDR3 protein. Of a few hundred thousand distinct CDR3 sequences detected, around 14% appear once; the ten largest clones hold approximately 30%. Diagnostic decisions used clinical symptoms, serum thyroxine and TRAb, thyroid ultrasound and orbital computed tomography. The PBMCs were taken from less than 11 ml of fresh peripheral blood. General observations from the study: Among clonotypes expanded in thyroid above 0.001, most were also found in blood. Separating ophthalmopathy from stable hyperthyroidism was achieved by a 13 V-J model.

The genes are TRBV6-1 and TRBJ2-2; the match to TRBD1 covers 10 bases. The specimen was blood. The TCR was taken from a young woman with Graves' hyperthyroidism that later progressed to Graves' ophthalmopathy. DNA for the CDR3: TGTGCCAGCAGGTCGACAGGGGGCGGCTTCGGGGAGCTGTTTTTT. Amino acid sequence: CASRSTGGGFGELFF.